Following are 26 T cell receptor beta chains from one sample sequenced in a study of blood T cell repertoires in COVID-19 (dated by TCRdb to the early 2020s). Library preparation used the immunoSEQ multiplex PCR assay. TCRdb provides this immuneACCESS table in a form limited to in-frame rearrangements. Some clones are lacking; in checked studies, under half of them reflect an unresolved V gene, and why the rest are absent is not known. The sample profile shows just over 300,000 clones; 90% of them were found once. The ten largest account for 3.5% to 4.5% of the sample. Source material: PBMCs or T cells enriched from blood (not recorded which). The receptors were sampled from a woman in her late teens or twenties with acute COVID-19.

The CDR3 protein is CASSFEGGEGNQPQHF. In DNA, the CDR3 is TGTGCCAGCAGCTTTGAAGGAGGGGAAGGCAATCAGCCCCAGCATTTT. The rearrangement joins TRBV11-2 to TRBJ1-5; tentative D call: TRBD1 (5 bases). CDR1 SGHAT and CDR2 FQNNGV come from the germline V gene. The CDR3 is 16 residues long. Trimming took off 3 bases at V and 2 bases at J, with 14 bases between the two ends.

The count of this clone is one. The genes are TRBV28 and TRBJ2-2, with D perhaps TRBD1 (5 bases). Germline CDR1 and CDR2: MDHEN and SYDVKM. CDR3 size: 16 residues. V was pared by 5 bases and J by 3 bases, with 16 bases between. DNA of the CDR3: TGTGCCAGCAGTGCCAGGGTACCCTCGGACACCGGGGAGCTGTTTTTT. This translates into CASSARVPSDTGELFF.

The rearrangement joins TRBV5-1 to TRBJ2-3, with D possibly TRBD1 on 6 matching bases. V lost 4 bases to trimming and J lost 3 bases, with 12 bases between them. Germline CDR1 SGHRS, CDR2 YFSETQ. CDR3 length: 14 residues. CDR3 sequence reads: CASSLARGTDTQYF. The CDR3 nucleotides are TGCGCCAGCAGCCTTGCCAGGGGTACAGATACGCAGTATTTT.

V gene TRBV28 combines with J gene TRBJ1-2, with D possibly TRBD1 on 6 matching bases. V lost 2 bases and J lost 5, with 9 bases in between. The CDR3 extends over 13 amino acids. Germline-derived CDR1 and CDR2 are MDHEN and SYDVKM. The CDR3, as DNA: TGTGCCAGCAGTTTAGGGGGCAAGTATGGCTACACCTTC. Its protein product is CASSLGGKYGYTF.

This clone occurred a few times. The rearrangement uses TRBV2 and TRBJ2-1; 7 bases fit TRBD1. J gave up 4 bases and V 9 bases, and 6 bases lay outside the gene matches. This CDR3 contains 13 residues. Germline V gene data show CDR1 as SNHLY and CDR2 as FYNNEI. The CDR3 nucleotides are TGTGCCAGTTTGACAGGGTTGTACAATGAGCAGTTCTTC. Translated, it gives CASLTGLYNEQFF.

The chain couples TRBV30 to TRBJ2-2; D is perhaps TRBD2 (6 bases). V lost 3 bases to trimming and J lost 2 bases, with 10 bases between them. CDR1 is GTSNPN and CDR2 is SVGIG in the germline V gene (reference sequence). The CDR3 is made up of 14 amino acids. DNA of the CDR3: TGTGCCTGGAGGCCTAGCGCTAACACCGGGGAGCTGTTTTTT. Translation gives CAWRPSANTGELFF.

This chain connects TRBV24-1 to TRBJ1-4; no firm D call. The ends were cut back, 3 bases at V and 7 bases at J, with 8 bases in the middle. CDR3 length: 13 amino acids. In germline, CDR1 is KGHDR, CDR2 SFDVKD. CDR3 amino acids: CATSDPESEKLFF. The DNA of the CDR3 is TGTGCCACCAGTGATCCGGAGAGTGAAAAACTGTTTTTT.

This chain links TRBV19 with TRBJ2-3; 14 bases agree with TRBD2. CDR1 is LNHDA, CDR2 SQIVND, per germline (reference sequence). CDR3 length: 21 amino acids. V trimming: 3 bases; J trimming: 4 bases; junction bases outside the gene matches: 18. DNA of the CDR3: TGTGCCAGTAGTATCCCCGAACTCGGGACTAGCGGGAGCGGACATCCAGATACGCAGTATTTT. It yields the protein CASSIPELGTSGSGHPDTQYF.

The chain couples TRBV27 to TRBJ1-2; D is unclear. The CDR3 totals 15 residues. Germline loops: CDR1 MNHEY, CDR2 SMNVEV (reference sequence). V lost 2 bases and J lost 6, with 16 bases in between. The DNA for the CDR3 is TGTGCCAGCAGTTTAACCTCCTTTCGGTTAGATGGCTACACCTTC. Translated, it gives CASSLTSFRLDGYTF.

The CDR3 coding sequence is TGTGCCAGCAGCTTGTGGTTGTACAATAACTATGGCTACACCTTC. Translated, it gives CASSLWLYNNYGYTF. The chain links TRBV5-4 to TRBJ1-2; D ambiguous. Between the trimmed V and J ends, which lost 1 base and 1 base, there was a span of 11 bases. Germline loops: CDR1 SGHNT, CDR2 YYREEE (reference sequence). There are 15 residues in the CDR3.

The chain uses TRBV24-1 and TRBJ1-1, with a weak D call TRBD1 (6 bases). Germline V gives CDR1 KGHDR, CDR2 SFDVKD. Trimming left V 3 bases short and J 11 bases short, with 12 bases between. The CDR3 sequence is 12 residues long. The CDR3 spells CATSDEQGCAFF. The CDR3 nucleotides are TGTGCCACCAGTGATGAACAGGGCTGCGCTTTCTTT.

Here the CDR3 reads CASSSKMTASYEQYF. The CDR3, as DNA: TGTGCCAGCAGCTCGAAAATGACAGCTTCCTACGAGCAGTACTTC. The V and J genes are TRBV13 and TRBJ2-7, with D possibly matching TRBD1 (5 bases). This CDR3 has 15 amino acids. The V gene's germline CDR1 is PRHDT and CDR2 FYEKMQ (reference sequence). V was clipped by 4 bases and J by 1 base, with 14 bases between them.

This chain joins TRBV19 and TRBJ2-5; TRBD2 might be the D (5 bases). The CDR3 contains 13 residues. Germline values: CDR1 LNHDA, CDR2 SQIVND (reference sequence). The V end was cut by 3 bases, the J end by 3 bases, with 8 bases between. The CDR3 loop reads CASSIPGKETQYF. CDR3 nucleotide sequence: TGTGCCAGTAGTATTCCCGGGAAAGAGACCCAGTACTTC.

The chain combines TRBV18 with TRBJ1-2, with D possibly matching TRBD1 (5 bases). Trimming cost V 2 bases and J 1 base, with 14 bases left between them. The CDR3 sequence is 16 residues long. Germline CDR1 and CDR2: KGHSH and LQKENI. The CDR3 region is CASSPGLGTNNYGYTF. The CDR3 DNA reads TGTGCCAGCTCACCAGGCCTAGGGACTAATAACTATGGCTACACCTTC. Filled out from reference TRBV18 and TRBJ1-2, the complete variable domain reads NAGVMQNPRHLVRRRGQEARLRCSPMKGHSHVYWYRQLPEEGLKFMVYLQKENIIDESGMPKERFSAEFPKEGPSILRIQQVVRGDSAAYFCASSPGLGTNNYGYTFGSGTRLTVV.

CDR3 amino acids: CASSAWTGAMNTEAFF. DNA of the CDR3: TGCGCCAGCAGCGCATGGACAGGGGCAATGAACACTGAAGCTTTCTTT. J is TRBJ1-1 and V is TRBV5-1, with 9 bases fitting TRBD1. The germline V gene encodes CDR1 SGHRS and CDR2 YFSETQ. J lost 0 bases, V lost 4 bases, and 7 bases had no gene match. The CDR3 is made up of 16 amino acids. The full variable domain, completed using reference TRBV5-1 and TRBJ1-1, is KAGVTQTPRYLIKTRGQQVTLSCSPISGHRSVSWYQQTPGQGLQFLFEYFSETQRNKGNFPGRFSGRQFSNSRSEMNVSTLELGDSALYLCASSAWTGAMNTEAFFGQGTRLTVV.

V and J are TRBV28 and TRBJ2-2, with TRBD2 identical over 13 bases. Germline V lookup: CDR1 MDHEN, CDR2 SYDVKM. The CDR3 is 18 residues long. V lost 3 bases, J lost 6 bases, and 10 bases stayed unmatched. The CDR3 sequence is CASSLQYRTSGSSGELFF. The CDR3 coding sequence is TGTGCCAGCAGTTTGCAGTATAGGACTAGCGGGAGCTCCGGGGAGCTGTTTTTT.

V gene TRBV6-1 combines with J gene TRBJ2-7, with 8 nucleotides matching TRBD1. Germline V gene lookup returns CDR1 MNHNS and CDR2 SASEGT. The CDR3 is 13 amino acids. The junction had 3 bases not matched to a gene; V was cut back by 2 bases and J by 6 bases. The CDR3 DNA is TGTGCCAGCAGTGAACAGGGGGCGATCGAGCAGTACTTC. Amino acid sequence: CASSEQGAIEQYF.

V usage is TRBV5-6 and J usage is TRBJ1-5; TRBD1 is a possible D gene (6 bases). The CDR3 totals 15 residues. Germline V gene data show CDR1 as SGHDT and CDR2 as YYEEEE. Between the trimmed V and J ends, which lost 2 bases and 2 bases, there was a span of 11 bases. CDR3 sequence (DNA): TGTGCCAGCAGCTTCCAGGGGAAGGGCAATCAGCCCCAGCATTTT. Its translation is CASSFQGKGNQPQHF. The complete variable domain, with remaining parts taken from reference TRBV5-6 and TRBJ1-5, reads DAGVTQSPTHLIKTRGQQVTLRCSPKSGHDTVSWYQQALGQGPQFIFQYYEEEERQRGNFPDRFSGHQFPNYSSELNVNALLLGDSALYLCASSFQGKGNQPQHFGDGTRLSIL.

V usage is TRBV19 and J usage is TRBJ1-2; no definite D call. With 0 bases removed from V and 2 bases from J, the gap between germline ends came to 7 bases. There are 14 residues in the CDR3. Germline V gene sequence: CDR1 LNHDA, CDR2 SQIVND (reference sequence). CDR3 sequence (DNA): TGTGCCAGTAGTATAGATCAGGTCAACTATGGCTACACCTTC. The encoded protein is CASSIDQVNYGYTF.

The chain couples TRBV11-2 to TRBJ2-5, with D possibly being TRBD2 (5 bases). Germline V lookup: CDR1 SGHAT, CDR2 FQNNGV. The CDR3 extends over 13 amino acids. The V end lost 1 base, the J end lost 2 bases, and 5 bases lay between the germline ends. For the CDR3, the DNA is TGTGCCAGCAGCTTAGGAGGGCAAGAGACCCAGTACTTC. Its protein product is CASSLGGQETQYF.

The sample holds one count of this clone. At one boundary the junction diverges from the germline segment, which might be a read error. CDR3 sequence: CASSVEQGLNSNQPQHF. The CDR3 bases are TGTGCCAGTAGTGTAGAACAGGGGCTAAATAGCAATCAGCCCCAGCATTTT. V gene TRBV19 combines with J gene TRBJ1-5; 7 nucleotides line up with TRBD1. The CDR3 is 17 residues long. Germline V lookup: CDR1 LNHDA, CDR2 SQIVND (reference sequence). Combining the CDR3 with reference TRBV19 and TRBJ1-5 gives the whole variable domain DGGITQSPKYLFRKEGQNVTLSCEQNLNHDAMYWYRQDPGQGLRLIYYSQIVNDFQKGDIAEGYSVSREKKESFPLTVTSAQKNPTAFYLCASSVEQGLNSNQPQHFGDGTRLSIL.

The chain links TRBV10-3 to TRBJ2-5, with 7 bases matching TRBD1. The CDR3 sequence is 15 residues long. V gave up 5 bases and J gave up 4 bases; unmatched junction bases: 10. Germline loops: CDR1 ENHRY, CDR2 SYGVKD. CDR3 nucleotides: TGTGCCATCAGTTCTTCCGACAGGGACGGAGAGACCCAGTACTTC. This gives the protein CAISSSDRDGETQYF.

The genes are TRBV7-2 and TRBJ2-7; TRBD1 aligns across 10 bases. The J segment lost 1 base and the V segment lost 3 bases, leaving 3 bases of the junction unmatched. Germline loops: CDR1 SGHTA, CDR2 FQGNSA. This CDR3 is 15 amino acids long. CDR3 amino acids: CASSFPGQGSYEQYF. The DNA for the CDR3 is TGTGCCAGCAGCTTTCCGGGACAGGGGTCCTACGAGCAGTACTTC. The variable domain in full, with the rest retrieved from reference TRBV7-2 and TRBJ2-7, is GAGVSQSPSNKVTEKGKDVELRCDPISGHTALYWYRQSLGQGLEFLIYFQGNSAPDKSGLPSDRFSAERTGGSVSTLTIQRTQQEDSAVYLCASSFPGQGSYEQYFGPGTRLTVT.

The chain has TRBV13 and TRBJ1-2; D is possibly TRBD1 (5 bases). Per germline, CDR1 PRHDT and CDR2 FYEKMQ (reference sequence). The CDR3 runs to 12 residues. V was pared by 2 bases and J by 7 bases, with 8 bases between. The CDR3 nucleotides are TGTGCCAGCAGCTTACGGCAGGGTGGCTACACCTTC. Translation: CASSLRQGGYTF. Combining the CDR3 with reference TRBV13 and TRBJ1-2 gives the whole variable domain AAGVIQSPRHLIKEKRETATLKCYPIPRHDTVYWYQQGPGQDPQFLISFYEKMQSDKGSIPDRFSAQQFSDYHSELNMSSLELGDSALYFCASSLRQGGYTFGSGTRLTVV.

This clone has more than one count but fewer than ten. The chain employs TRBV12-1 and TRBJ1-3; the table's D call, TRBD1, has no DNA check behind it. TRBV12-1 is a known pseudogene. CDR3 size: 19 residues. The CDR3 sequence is CASSFGPLNRGGSGNTIYF. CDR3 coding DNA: TGTGCCAGCAGCTTTGGACCCTTAAACAGGGGAGGCTCTGGAAACACCATATATTTT.

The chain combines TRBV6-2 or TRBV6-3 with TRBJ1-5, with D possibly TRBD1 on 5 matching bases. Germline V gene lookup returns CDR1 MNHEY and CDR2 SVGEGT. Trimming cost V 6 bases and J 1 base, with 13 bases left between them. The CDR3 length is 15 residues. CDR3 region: CASSPGTASNQPQHF. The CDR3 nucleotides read TGTGCCAGCAGCCCCGGGACTGCGAGCAATCAGCCCCAGCATTTT.